Presented here are 23 T cell receptor beta chains from one specimen sequenced in a study of T cell responses to AZD1222 COVID-19 vaccine. TCRdb's table, derived via immunoSEQ multiplex PCR, lists solely in-frame clones and lacks some. The data hold around 140,000 clones, with about 93% observed a single time. This sample comprised peripheral blood, obtained on day 0 of AZD1222 vaccination. The receptors were gathered from an adult in good health.

The CDR3 DNA is TGTGCCTGGAGTTGGGGTAGCGGACTTCAAGAGACCCAGTACTTC. Translated: CAWSWGSGLQETQYF. The chain is built from TRBV30 and TRBJ2-5; tentatively, D is TRBD2 (6 bases). V lost 2 bases and J 2 bases, leaving 15 bases between the germline ends. Germline CDR1 reads GTSNPN; CDR2 reads SVGIG (reference sequence). There are 15 residues in the CDR3.

The CDR3 nucleotides read TGTGCCAGCAGCTTGGGACTAGCCGTCCCGTATTTT. Amino acids: CASSLGLAVPYF. J is TRBJ2-3 and V is TRBV5-6; 7 bases align to TRBD2. Germline V gives CDR1 SGHDT, CDR2 YYEEEE. The ends lost 0 bases at V and 14 bases at J; junction bases unmatched: 6. The CDR3 totals 12 residues.

V is TRBV19 and J is TRBJ1-2; the D is unclear. Germline CDR1 LNHDA, CDR2 SQIVND (reference sequence). V gave up 8 bases and J gave up 5 bases, with 15 bases separating them. The CDR3 totals 13 residues. DNA for the CDR3: TGTGCCAGTCGGGAATTCGGGAAATATGGCTACACCTTC. As protein: CASREFGKYGYTF.

J is TRBJ1-5 and V is TRBV6-5; 8 bases are shared with TRBD1. In germline, CDR1 is MNHEY, CDR2 SVGAGI. The CDR3 runs to 15 residues. V dropped 0 bases and J dropped 5; count of bases not matched to a gene: 3. The chain's CDR3 is CASSYSATGDQPQHF. In DNA, the CDR3 is TGTGCCAGCAGTTACTCCGCGACAGGGGATCAGCCCCAGCATTTT.

The gene calls are TRBV6-5 and TRBJ1-2; no clear D. Germline V CDR1 and CDR2: MNHEY, SVGAGI. Trimming shortened V by 6 bases and J by 4 bases, and 12 bases separated the two germline ends. This CDR3 is built from 13 residues. The CDR3 DNA reads as TGTGCCAGCAGACCCGACCATTTCTATGGCTACACCTTC. The encoded protein is CASRPDHFYGYTF.

The chain links TRBV3-1 (or the pseudogene TRBV3-2) to TRBJ2-7, with a tentative D call TRBD1 (6 bases). Trimming pared 0 bases from V and 7 bases from J, leaving 13 bases between. The CDR3 length is 14 residues. Per the germline V gene, CDR1 is LGHDT and CDR2 is YNNKEL (reference sequence). The CDR3 nucleotides read TGTGCCAGCAGCCAAGATACTCTGAGGGGGGAGCAGTACTTC. As protein: CASSQDTLRGEQYF.

The gene calls are TRBV6-5 and TRBJ2-5; possible D gene TRBD1, 6 bases. Germline loops: CDR1 MNHEY, CDR2 SVGAGI. This CDR3 is 14 amino acids long. Trimming pared 2 bases from V and 4 bases from J, leaving 11 bases between. The DNA of the CDR3 is TGTGCCAGCAGTTACGAACAGGGCAGAGAGACCCAGTACTTC. Translated: CASSYEQGRETQYF.

V and J are TRBV19 and TRBJ2-3, with TRBD1 matching 9 bases. With V trimmed by 3 bases and J by 4 bases, 8 bases remained unmatched. The CDR3 has 16 amino acids. CDR1 LNHDA and CDR2 SQIVND come from the germline V gene (reference sequence). This CDR3 reads CASSITGGQQPDTQYF. The DNA for the CDR3 is TGTGCCAGTAGTATTACAGGGGGCCAGCAGCCAGATACGCAGTATTTT.

This clone appeared once. The V gene is TRBV7-9, the J gene TRBJ1-3; D gene unclear. The CDR3 extends over 13 amino acids. CDR1 and CDR2 from the germline V gene are SEHNR and FQNEAQ (reference sequence). V gave up 1 base and J gave up 7 bases, with 8 bases separating them. The CDR3 nucleotides read TGTGCCAGCAGCTTAGTCAGCGGGAACACCATATATTTT. The encoded protein is CASSLVSGNTIYF.

This rearrangement joins TRBV6-5 to TRBJ2-1, with 7 positions matching TRBD2. The germline V gene has CDR1 MNHEY and CDR2 SVGAGI. The ends lost 8 bases at V and 7 bases at J; junction bases unmatched: 11. This CDR3 has 14 amino acids. CDR3 sequence reads: CASSSRGLGNEQFF. The CDR3 region has the DNA TGTGCCAGCTCATCCCGCGGACTAGGGAATGAGCAGTTCTTC.

With regard to this clone: One end of the junction is discordant with germline, which a read error may explain. V gene TRBV28 combines with J gene TRBJ2-1, with a tentative D call TRBD2 (7 bases). Germline CDR1 and CDR2: MDHEN and SYDVKM. The CDR3 totals 15 residues. The CDR3 DNA is TGTGCCAGCAACCCTCAAGGGGGGGGACTTTATGAGAAGTTCTTC. This encodes CASNPQGGGLYEKFF.

This clone was seen a single time. The chain couples TRBV2 to TRBJ2-7; perhaps TRBD2 as D (6 bases). The CDR3 extends over 12 amino acids. Deletions cut 2 bases from V and 9 bases from J, with 11 bases between. Per germline, CDR1 SNHLY and CDR2 FYNNEI. DNA of the CDR3: TGTGCCAGCAGTGAAATAGGAGGGGTGCAGTACTTC. As protein: CASSEIGGVQYF.

The chain is built from TRBV20-1 and TRBJ2-7; a weak D match, TRBD1 (6 bases). Germline CDR1 and CDR2: DFQATT and SNEGSKA (reference sequence). This CDR3 contains 15 residues. The V end was cut by 3 bases, the J end by 0 bases, with 15 bases between. Here the CDR3 reads CSASTSPGASYEQYF. DNA for the CDR3: TGCAGTGCTAGTACTTCTCCAGGGGCCTCCTACGAGCAGTACTTC.

The V and J genes are TRBV6-5 and TRBJ1-6; 9 bases are shared with TRBD1. This CDR3 has 14 residues. The J segment lost 5 bases and the V segment lost 10 bases, leaving 6 bases of the junction unmatched. Germline loops: CDR1 MNHEY, CDR2 SVGAGI. CDR3: CAIKQGADNSPLHF. The CDR3 region has the DNA TGTGCCATTAAACAGGGGGCGGATAATTCACCCCTCCACTTT.

The chain carries TRBV7-2 and TRBJ2-1; the D gene is possibly TRBD2 (5 bases). The CDR3 sequence is 14 residues long. Germline loops: CDR1 SGHTA, CDR2 FQGNSA. V was trimmed by 4 bases and J by 8 bases, leaving 15 bases between them. This CDR3 is CASSSAGGVDEQFF. The CDR3 DNA is TGTGCCAGCAGCTCCGCCGGAGGAGTGGATGAGCAGTTCTTC.

The J gene is TRBJ1-1, the V gene TRBV5-1; the D is unclear. This CDR3 contains 15 residues. Germline CDR1 SGHRS, CDR2 YFSETQ. Between the trimmed V and J ends, which lost 5 bases and 0 bases, there was a span of 14 bases. The CDR3 here is CASRSLTYMNTEAFF. CDR3 coding DNA: TGCGCCAGCAGGTCTCTGACTTACATGAACACTGAAGCTTTCTTT. The entire variable domain, with the rest obtained from reference TRBV5-1 and TRBJ1-1, is as follows: KAGVTQTPRYLIKTRGQQVTLSCSPISGHRSVSWYQQTPGQGLQFLFEYFSETQRNKGNFPGRFSGRQFSNSRSEMNVSTLELGDSALYLCASRSLTYMNTEAFFGQGTRLTVV.

This sequence joins TRBV28 and TRBJ2-7, with D possibly TRBD1 on 5 matching bases. Trimming removed 5 bases from V and 0 bases from J, with 17 bases in between. Germline assignment: CDR1 MDHEN and CDR2 SYDVKM. CDR3 length: 16 amino acids. DNA of the CDR3: TGTGCCAGCAGTCCCCTCCTGGGGCCCTACTCCTACGAGCAGTACTTC. Translated: CASSPLLGPYSYEQYF.

The genes are TRBV19 and TRBJ1-4, with 10 nucleotides matching TRBD1. From germline, CDR1 is LNHDA and CDR2 SQIVND (reference sequence). V lost 5 bases and J lost 8; bases outside the gene matches: 8. The CDR3 extends over 15 amino acids. The CDR3: CASSYGTGVFEKLFF. CDR3 nucleotides: TGTGCCAGTAGTTACGGGACAGGGGTTTTCGAAAAACTGTTTTTT. The complete variable domain, with remaining parts taken from reference TRBV19 and TRBJ1-4, reads DGGITQSPKYLFRKEGQNVTLSCEQNLNHDAMYWYRQDPGQGLRLIYYSQIVNDFQKGDIAEGYSVSREKKESFPLTVTSAQKNPTAFYLCASSYGTGVFEKLFFGSGTQLSVL.

The chain combines TRBV12-3 or TRBV12-4 with TRBJ1-1, with D possibly being TRBD1 (5 bases). The CDR3 is 13 amino acids. The V end lost 7 bases, the J end lost 4 bases, and 13 bases lay between the germline ends. This CDR3 reads CASTFGRGTEAFF. The CDR3 coding sequence is TGTGCCAGCACGTTCGGGAGGGGCACTGAAGCTTTCTTT.

The CDR3 here is CASTGTDNSPLHF. CDR3 sequence (DNA): TGTGCCAGCACAGGGACAGACAATTCACCCCTCCACTTT. This chain links TRBV2 with TRBJ1-6, with TRBD1 identical over 7 bases. Unmatched junction bases numbered 4, after V lost 7 bases and J lost 7 bases. This CDR3 spans 13 amino acids. Germline CDR1 SNHLY, CDR2 FYNNEI.

The chain has TRBV19 and TRBJ1-5, with a tentative D call TRBD1 (6 bases). Trimming pared 8 bases from V and 3 bases from J, leaving 14 bases between. Germline CDR1 is LNHDA and CDR2 is SQIVND (reference sequence). CDR3 length equals 14 residues. Written as DNA, the CDR3 is TGTGCCAGTGGTACAGGGATCCTCAATCAGCCCCAGCATTTT. This sequence encodes CASGTGILNQPQHF.

The V call is TRBV11-2, the J call TRBJ2-2; TRBD1 agrees at 10 bases. The CDR3 length is 17 residues. The V segment lost 4 bases and the J segment 5 bases; nucleotides outside the gene matches: 10. Germline loops: CDR1 SGHAT, CDR2 FQNNGV. CDR3 in amino acids: CASSSRGQGKITGELFF. For the CDR3, the DNA is TGTGCCAGCAGCTCCCGGGGACAGGGGAAAATAACCGGGGAGCTGTTTTTT.

The chain couples TRBV7-9 to TRBJ2-1, with a tentative D call TRBD2 (6 bases). The CDR3 runs 18 residues. Germline V gives CDR1 SEHNR, CDR2 FQNEAQ (reference sequence). V lost 5 bases and J 0 bases, leaving 20 bases between the germline ends. CDR3 in DNA: TGTGCCAGCAGCCTACTCGCCGGGCGGGGAAACTCCTACAATGAGCAGTTCTTC. Translation gives CASSLLAGRGNSYNEQFF. The entire variable domain, with the rest obtained from reference TRBV7-9 and TRBJ2-1, is as follows: DTGVSQNPRHKITKRGQNVTFRCDPISEHNRLYWYRQTLGQGPEFLTYFQNEAQLEKSRLLSDRFSAERPKGSFSTLEIQRTEQGDSAMYLCASSLLAGRGNSYNEQFFGPGTRLTVL.